Shown below are 31 T cell receptor beta chains from a single sample sequenced in a study of OX40 agonist ivuxolimab in advanced cancers. Method: immunoSEQ multiplex PCR; TCRdb's copy keeps in-frame clones and lacks some. The sample shows approximately 50,000 clones, roughly 92% of them seen only once. The sequenced sample was CD4+ or CD8+ T cells sorted from blood, obtained in a trial of the OX40 agonist ivuxolimab. The receptors here all came from an adult with an advanced solid tumor such as melanoma, head and neck, liver or kidney cancer.

This chain uses TRBV4-1 with TRBJ2-7; 12 bases map to TRBD2. This CDR3 has 18 residues. Germline V gene sequence: CDR1 MGHRA, CDR2 YSYEKL. V shed 5 bases and J 2 bases; nucleotides not matched to a gene: 13. CDR3 loop: CASSAGLAGNRPTYEQYF. The CDR3 nucleotides read TGCGCCAGCAGCGCTGGACTAGCGGGGAATCGCCCCACCTACGAGCAGTACTTC.

This clone has only a few counts. V gene TRBV9 combines with J gene TRBJ1-2; TRBD1 matches 7 bases. J gave up 4 bases and V 3 bases, and 6 bases lay outside the gene matches. Germline V gene sequence: CDR1 SGDLS, CDR2 YYNGEE. The CDR3 sequence is 14 residues long. The CDR3 loop is CASSATGNPYGYTF. As DNA, the CDR3 is TGTGCCAGCAGCGCGACAGGGAACCCCTATGGCTACACCTTC.

The gene calls are TRBV10-3 and TRBJ2-1; the D gene could be TRBD1 or TRBD2 (5 bases each). The CDR3 contains 14 residues. Germline lookup yields CDR1 ENHRY and CDR2 SYGVKD. Trimming removed 4 bases from V and 12 bases from J, with 19 bases in between. In nucleotides, the CDR3 is TGTGCCATCAGTGGGGGCGGGCCAGCCGGTATGCAGTTCTTC. The encoded protein is CAISGGGPAGMQFF.

This chain connects TRBV15 to TRBJ2-3; 10 bases map to TRBD1. The ends lost 3 bases at V and 2 bases at J; junction bases unmatched: 5. CDR3 length: 16 residues. CDR1 is LNHNV, CDR2 YYDKDF, per germline (reference sequence). As DNA, the CDR3 is TGTGCCACCAGCAGGTTGGACAGGGGGATCACAGATACGCAGTATTTT. It codes for CATSRLDRGITDTQYF.

The genes are TRBV25-1 and TRBJ2-7; D remains ambiguous. Germline CDR1 is MGHDK and CDR2 is SYGVNS. The V and J ends lost 6 bases and 0 bases respectively, with 3 bases between them. This CDR3 region has 11 residues. The CDR3, as DNA: TGTGCCAGCAGGACCTCCTACGAGCAGTACTTC. Its protein is CASRTSYEQYF.

The chain has TRBV7-6 and TRBJ2-1; 10 bases align to TRBD1. J gave up 15 bases and V 1 base, and 6 bases lay outside the gene matches. The germline V gene has CDR1 SGHVS and CDR2 FNYEAQ. The CDR3 has 13 amino acids. This CDR3 reads CASSLGRDRGPFF. The CDR3 DNA reads TGTGCCAGCAGCTTAGGTAGGGACAGGGGTCCGTTCTTC.

The chain is built from TRBV11-2 and TRBJ1-1; D gene ambiguous. V shed 2 bases and J shed 8 bases, with 9 bases lying between them. CDR1 is SGHAT, CDR2 FQNNGV, per germline. The CDR3 totals 12 residues. The CDR3 bases are TGTGCCAGCAGCTTATTACCTACCGAAGCTTTCTTT. Residues: CASSLLPTEAFF. The entire variable domain, with the rest obtained from reference TRBV11-2 and TRBJ1-1, is as follows: EAGVAQSPRYKIIEKRQSVAFWCNPISGHATLYWYQQILGQGPKLLIQFQNNGVVDDSQLPKDRFSAERLKGVDSTLKIQPAKLEDSAVYLCASSLLPTEAFFGQGTRLTVV.

The rearrangement joins TRBV6-5 to TRBJ2-1; D assignment may be TRBD1 or TRBD2 (5 bases each). Per the germline V gene, CDR1 is MNHEY and CDR2 is SVGAGI. Trimming left V 0 bases short and J 8 bases short, with 11 bases between. The CDR3 is 14 residues long. The CDR3, as DNA: TGTGCCAGCAGTTACTCGACTACGGGACATGAGCAGTTCTTC. This gives the protein CASSYSTTGHEQFF.

The chain recombines TRBV9 with TRBJ2-3; D is uncertain. Trimming removed 0 bases at V and 0 bases at J, with 14 bases between. Germline lookup yields CDR1 SGDLS and CDR2 YYNGEE. This CDR3 comprises 17 residues. The CDR3 nucleotides read TGTGCCAGCAGCGTAGAAGGCTATCCGACAAGCACAGATACGCAGTATTTT. It is translated as CASSVEGYPTSTDTQYF.

This chain connects TRBV11-2 to TRBJ2-2; D may be TRBD1 (6 bases). Germline V gene sequence: CDR1 SGHAT, CDR2 FQNNGV. Trimming left V 1 base short and J 3 bases short, with 9 bases between. CDR3 size: 15 residues. The CDR3 DNA sequence: TGTGCCAGCAGCTTAGTACACAGGGACACCGGGGAGCTGTTTTTT. This codes for CASSLVHRDTGELFF.

The J gene is TRBJ1-2, the V gene TRBV29-1; possibly TRBD1 for D (6 bases). The CDR3 contains 12 residues. The ends were cut back, 2 bases at V and 8 bases at J, with 12 bases in the middle. The germline gives CDR1 SQVTM, CDR2 ANQGSEA. The CDR3 DNA reads as TGCAGCGTTGAATTACAGGGTATAGGCTACACCTTC. It encodes CSVELQGIGYTF.

The V call is TRBV6-5, the J call TRBJ2-3; TRBD2 agrees at 8 bases. The CDR3 has 15 amino acids. The germline V gene encodes CDR1 MNHEY and CDR2 SVGAGI. V gave up 2 bases and J gave up 4 bases; unmatched junction bases: 5. The CDR3 region is CASSYGTSKADTQYF. In DNA form, the CDR3 reads TGTGCCAGCAGTTACGGGACTAGTAAGGCAGATACGCAGTATTTT.

The chain uses TRBV6-5 and TRBJ2-7; 10 bases agree with TRBD2. V trimming: 5 bases; J trimming: 4 bases; junction bases outside the gene matches: 2. CDR3 length equals 13 residues. Per the germline V gene, CDR1 is MNHEY and CDR2 is SVGAGI. The CDR3 nucleotides read TGTGCCAGCAGTGGGGGACTAGCGTACGAGCAGTACTTC. This sequence encodes CASSGGLAYEQYF.

V usage is TRBV28 and J usage is TRBJ2-1; 8 bases fit TRBD1. CDR3 length equals 18 residues. Germline V CDR1 and CDR2: MDHEN, SYDVKM. Losses at the gene ends were 5 bases for V and 8 bases for J; bases not matched to a gene: 20. The CDR3 here is CASSHSWKTGQGFDEQFF. The CDR3 bases are TGTGCCAGCAGTCACTCCTGGAAGACCGGACAGGGCTTTGATGAGCAGTTCTTC.

J is TRBJ2-7 and V is TRBV7-2; D is ambiguous. Germline V gene sequence: CDR1 SGHTA, CDR2 FQGNSA. The V and J ends lost 1 base and 6 bases respectively, with 16 bases between them. The CDR3 contains 15 residues. CDR3 in amino acids: CASSLGVGHLAEQYF. CDR3 DNA: TGTGCCAGCAGCTTAGGGGTCGGGCATCTCGCCGAGCAGTACTTC.

V usage is TRBV4-3 and J usage is TRBJ2-3; TRBD1 agrees at 8 bases. This CDR3 spans 16 amino acids. Germline V gene data show CDR1 as LGHNA and CDR2 as YSLEER. The V and J ends lost 3 bases and 0 bases, in that order; junction bases with no gene match: 5. CDR3 sequence: CASSHETGGSTDTQYF. As DNA, the CDR3 is TGCGCCAGCAGCCACGAAACAGGGGGAAGCACAGATACGCAGTATTTT.

This sequence joins TRBV19 and TRBJ1-1, with D uncertain. The CDR3 has 14 residues. The V gene's germline CDR1 is LNHDA and CDR2 SQIVND (reference sequence). Deletions cut 6 bases from V and 4 bases from J, with 15 bases between. The CDR3 bases are TGTGCCAGTAGCCTCAGATACACGAGCACTGAAGCTTTCTTT. Its translation: CASSLRYTSTEAFF.

The chain is built from TRBV27 and TRBJ2-7, with 9 bases lining up with TRBD2. Losses at the gene ends were 5 bases for V and 7 bases for J; bases not matched to a gene: 12. The CDR3 extends over 15 amino acids. Germline CDR1 MNHEY, CDR2 SMNVEV (reference sequence). CDR3 coding DNA: TGTGCCAGCAGTCAGTGGCCTAGCGGGGCTGGGGAGCAGTACTTC. This sequence encodes CASSQWPSGAGEQYF.

This clone was observed once. The V gene is TRBV14, the J gene TRBJ2-1; unclear D gene. CDR1 is SGHDN, CDR2 FVKESK, per germline. Trimming took off 5 bases at V and 6 bases at J, with 11 bases between the two ends. The CDR3 is 13 amino acids. The CDR3 reads CASSVGLFNEQFF. Written as DNA, the CDR3 is TGTGCCAGCAGCGTAGGTCTATTCAATGAGCAGTTCTTC. The complete variable domain, with remaining parts taken from reference TRBV14 and TRBJ2-1, reads EAGVTQFPSHSVIEKGQTVTLRCDPISGHDNLYWYRRVMGKEIKFLLHFVKESKQDESGMPNNRFLAERTGGTYSTLKVQPAELEDSGVYFCASSVGLFNEQFFGPGTRLTVL.

This rearrangement joins TRBV4-3 to TRBJ2-3, with D unclear. V was shortened by 2 bases and J by 4 bases, with 10 bases between the two germline ends. Germline-derived CDR1 and CDR2 are LGHNA and YSLEER. The length of the CDR3 is 14 residues. As DNA, the CDR3 is TGCGCCAGCAGCCAATTCTTGGCGGCAGATACGCAGTATTTT. It yields the protein CASSQFLAADTQYF.

The chain is built from TRBV11-2 and TRBJ1-2, with D hard to call. CDR1 is SGHAT, CDR2 FQNNGV, per germline. The CDR3 is made up of 15 amino acids. Trimming removed 0 bases at V and 2 bases at J, with 10 bases between. The CDR3, as DNA: TGTGCCAGCAGCTTAGATCCCAGGAGCAACTATGGCTACACCTTC. It codes for CASSLDPRSNYGYTF. Combining the CDR3 with reference TRBV11-2 and TRBJ1-2 gives the whole variable domain EAGVAQSPRYKIIEKRQSVAFWCNPISGHATLYWYQQILGQGPKLLIQFQNNGVVDDSQLPKDRFSAERLKGVDSTLKIQPAKLEDSAVYLCASSLDPRSNYGYTFGSGTRLTVV.

CDR3 region: CASSFQQGEGVNTEAFF. The DNA for the CDR3 is TGTGCCAGCAGTTTCCAACAGGGGGAAGGGGTGAACACTGAAGCTTTCTTT. This chain links TRBV27 with TRBJ1-1, with TRBD1 matching 8 bases. The CDR3 covers 17 residues. Germline lookup yields CDR1 MNHEY and CDR2 SMNVEV (reference sequence). V lost 3 bases and J lost 0; bases outside the gene matches: 9.

This CDR3 is CASSLDTRTEQYF. In DNA form, the CDR3 reads TGTGCCAGCAGCTTAGATACCCGGACCGAGCAGTACTTC. This chain joins TRBV11-2 and TRBJ2-7; D remains unclear. The CDR3 loop spans 13 amino acids. CDR1 and CDR2 (germline): SGHAT, FQNNGV. V dropped 0 bases and J dropped 6 bases, with 9 bases sitting between them. The full variable domain, rest sourced from reference TRBV11-2 and TRBJ2-7, is EAGVAQSPRYKIIEKRQSVAFWCNPISGHATLYWYQQILGQGPKLLIQFQNNGVVDDSQLPKDRFSAERLKGVDSTLKIQPAKLEDSAVYLCASSLDTRTEQYFGPGTRLTVT.

The chain is built from TRBV10-3 and TRBJ2-7; no firm D call. The length of the CDR3 is 14 residues. Trimming took off 2 bases at V and 6 bases at J, with 14 bases between the two ends. Per germline, CDR1 ENHRY and CDR2 SYGVKD. The CDR3 reads CAISETPPSGEQYF. In DNA, the CDR3 is TGTGCCATCAGTGAGACCCCCCCCTCGGGCGAGCAGTACTTC.

The V call is TRBV7-2, the J call TRBJ2-7; 9 positions agree with TRBD2. CDR3 size: 19 residues. Germline trimming cut 5 bases from V and 2 bases from J; bases unmatched to any gene: 19. Germline V gene data show CDR1 as SGHTA and CDR2 as FQGNSA. CDR3 amino acids: CASSSEGMVIAGDPYEQYF. The CDR3 coding sequence is TGTGCCAGCAGCAGTGAGGGGATGGTGATAGCGGGAGACCCCTACGAGCAGTACTTC. The variable domain in full, completed from reference TRBV7-2 and TRBJ2-7, reads GAGVSQSPSNKVTEKGKDVELRCDPISGHTALYWYRQSLGQGLEFLIYFQGNSAPDKSGLPSDRFSAERTGGSVSTLTIQRTQQEDSAVYLCASSSEGMVIAGDPYEQYFGPGTRLTVT.

This sequence joins TRBV27 and TRBJ2-7; a possible D gene is TRBD1 (6 bases). The V and J ends lost 8 bases and 1 base respectively, with 15 bases between them. The germline V gene encodes CDR1 MNHEY and CDR2 SMNVEV (reference sequence). The CDR3 contains 14 residues. CDR3 in amino acids: CASAFGGGSYEQYF. CDR3 DNA sequence: TGTGCCAGCGCTTTTGGGGGCGGATCCTACGAGCAGTACTTC.

This chain joins TRBV4-3 and TRBJ2-7; a possible D gene is TRBD1 (6 bases). The CDR3 is made up of 21 amino acids. Trimming pared 1 base from V and 2 bases from J, leaving 30 bases between. Germline CDR1 and CDR2: LGHNA and YSLEER. In DNA, the CDR3 is TGCGCCAGCAGCCAAGCCCGCTGGGTTCAGGGGTTTGGACAAGATGCCTACGAGCAGTACTTC. Its translation is CASSQARWVQGFGQDAYEQYF.

This chain connects TRBV11-2 to TRBJ2-7; no definite D call. Germline assignment: CDR1 SGHAT and CDR2 FQNNGV. Trimming took off 3 bases at V and 5 bases at J, with 11 bases between the two ends. The CDR3 consists of 13 residues. The CDR3 here is CASSFRAGHEQYF. Here the CDR3 DNA reads TGTGCCAGCAGCTTTAGGGCAGGCCACGAGCAGTACTTC.

V is TRBV9 and J is TRBJ2-1; 9 bases fit TRBD2. This CDR3 contains 18 residues. CDR1 is SGDLS and CDR2 is YYNGEE in the germline V gene. Unmatched junction bases numbered 14, after V lost 3 bases and J lost 4 bases. The CDR3 is CASSAGGLATRGYNEQFF. CDR3 sequence (DNA): TGTGCCAGCAGCGCAGGAGGACTAGCGACTCGCGGGTACAATGAGCAGTTCTTC.

This chain joins TRBV4-3 and TRBJ2-7, with D unclear. Per the germline V gene, CDR1 is LGHNA and CDR2 is YSLEER. The CDR3 covers 14 residues. The V gene lost 6 bases and the J gene lost 1 base, with 13 bases spanning the gap. DNA of the CDR3: TGCGCCAGCAGTACAAATGTGGGGTCCTACGAGCAGTACTTC. It specifies CASSTNVGSYEQYF.

The V and J genes are TRBV7-3 and TRBJ2-7; 10 nucleotides align to TRBD2. With 5 bases clipped from V and 6 bases from J, the junction kept 10 bases outside the gene matches. Germline CDR1 reads SGHTA; CDR2 reads FQGTGA. The CDR3 spans 15 residues. The CDR3 sequence: CASSATELAGSEQYF. Here the CDR3 DNA reads TGTGCCAGCAGCGCAACAGAACTAGCGGGAAGCGAGCAGTACTTC.